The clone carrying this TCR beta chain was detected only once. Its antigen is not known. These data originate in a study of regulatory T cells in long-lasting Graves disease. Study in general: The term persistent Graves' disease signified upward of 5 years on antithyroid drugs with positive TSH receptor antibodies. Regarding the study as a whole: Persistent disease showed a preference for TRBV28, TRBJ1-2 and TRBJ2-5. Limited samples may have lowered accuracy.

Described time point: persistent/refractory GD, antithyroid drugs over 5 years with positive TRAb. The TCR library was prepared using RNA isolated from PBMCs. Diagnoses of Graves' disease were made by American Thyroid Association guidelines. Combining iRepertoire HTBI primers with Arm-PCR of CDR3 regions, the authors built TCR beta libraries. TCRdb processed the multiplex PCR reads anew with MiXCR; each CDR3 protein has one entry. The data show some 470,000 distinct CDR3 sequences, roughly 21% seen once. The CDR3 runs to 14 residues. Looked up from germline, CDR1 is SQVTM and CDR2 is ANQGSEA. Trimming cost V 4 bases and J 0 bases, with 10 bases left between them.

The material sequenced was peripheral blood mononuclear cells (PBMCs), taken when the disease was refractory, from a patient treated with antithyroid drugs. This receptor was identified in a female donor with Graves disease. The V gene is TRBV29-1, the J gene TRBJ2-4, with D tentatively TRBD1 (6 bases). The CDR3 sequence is CSVGTEVAKNIQYF. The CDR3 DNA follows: TGCAGCGTTGGGACAGAGGTAGCCAAAAACATTCAGTACTTC.